Each of the 10 T cell receptor beta chains below was sequenced from the same sample in a study of neoadjuvant anti-PD-1 for oral cavity cancer. Repertoires were generated with immunoSEQ multiplex PCR, while TCRdb's copy carries only in-frame clones and drops some. The repertoire holds 13,000 to 15,000 clones, with 70% as singletons. Time point given: after neoadjuvant nivolumab, at surgical resection. Sequencing was performed on PBMCs, taken after nivolumab (anti-PD-1) treatment. These receptors all come from a person between 40 and 79 years old with oral cavity squamous cell carcinoma.

V and J are TRBV7-3 and TRBJ2-1; 9 bases match TRBD2. CDR3 size: 16 residues. CDR1 SGHTA and CDR2 FQGTGA come from the germline V gene. V was clipped by 4 bases and J by 6 bases; unmatched bases: 10. The CDR3 loop is CASSSASGDHRNEQFF. DNA of the CDR3: TGTGCCAGCAGCTCAGCTAGCGGGGACCACCGCAATGAGCAGTTCTTC.

The V gene is TRBV30, the J gene TRBJ1-1, with a weak D call TRBD1 (6 bases). Looked up from germline, CDR1 is GTSNPN and CDR2 is SVGIG (reference sequence). The V end was cut by 0 bases, the J end by 7 bases, with 15 bases between. The CDR3 has 14 residues. CDR3 coding DNA: TGTGCCTGGAGTGTCCCCCTAACAGGGTTTGAAGCTTTCTTT. This translates into CAWSVPLTGFEAFF.

The chain employs TRBV6-6 and TRBJ1-4; D may be TRBD1 (5 bases). This CDR3 region has 13 residues. The ends were cut back, 6 bases at V and 5 bases at J, with 10 bases in the middle. Looked up from germline, CDR1 is MNHNY and CDR2 is SVGAGI (reference sequence). CDR3 coding DNA: TGTGCCAGCAGGGGACCGCAAAATGAAAAACTGTTTTTT. It encodes CASRGPQNEKLFF.

This clone appeared a few times. The chain links TRBV5-4 to TRBJ2-3, with no clear D. V lost 7 bases, J lost 2 bases, and 14 bases lay in between. Germline loops: CDR1 SGHNT, CDR2 YYREEE (reference sequence). CDR3 length equals 14 residues. The CDR3 sequence is CASGVDRYTDTQYF. CDR3 DNA sequence: TGTGCCAGCGGAGTAGATAGATACACAGATACGCAGTATTTT.

The chain combines TRBV30 with TRBJ2-3, with 8 positions matching TRBD2. The CDR3 has 15 amino acids. The J segment lost 2 bases and the V segment lost 5 bases, leaving 9 bases of the junction unmatched. In germline, CDR1 is GTSNPN, CDR2 SVGIG (reference sequence). This CDR3 reads CAWVRGGFPTDTQYF. In DNA, the CDR3 is TGTGCCTGGGTACGGGGGGGATTCCCCACAGATACGCAGTATTTT.

This chain connects TRBV5-1 to TRBJ2-7; D is ambiguous. Germline lookup yields CDR1 SGHRS and CDR2 YFSETQ. The CDR3 runs to 15 residues. Trimming took off 0 bases at V and 0 bases at J, with 10 bases between the two ends. The DNA for the CDR3 is TGCGCCAGCAGCTTGGCTCGGTTCCCCTCCTACGAGCAGTACTTC. Translated, it gives CASSLARFPSYEQYF.

V usage is TRBV19 and J usage is TRBJ2-3; no clear D. Trimming removed 5 bases from V and 1 base from J, with 7 bases in between. Germline loops: CDR1 LNHDA, CDR2 SQIVND (reference sequence). This CDR3 is built from 13 residues. In DNA, the CDR3 is TGTGCCAGTAGTCACCAGGGCACAGATACGCAGTATTTT. Protein product: CASSHQGTDTQYF.

The V gene is TRBV6-1, the J gene TRBJ1-5, with D possibly TRBD1 on 6 matching bases. Germline CDR1 is MNHNS and CDR2 is SASEGT. The CDR3 runs 13 residues. Trimming removed 6 bases at V and 0 bases at J, with 6 bases between. CDR3 nucleotide sequence: TGTGCCAGCAGGGACAGTAGCAATCAGCCCCAGCATTTT. Amino acid sequence: CASRDSSNQPQHF.

This chain uses TRBV7-8 with TRBJ2-5; TRBD2 matches at 13 bases. The CDR3 length is 16 residues. The germline V gene encodes CDR1 SGHVS and CDR2 FQNEAQ. V shed 3 bases, J shed 1 base, and the junction held 2 bases outside the gene matches. The CDR3 coding sequence is TGTGCCAGCAGCTTGGGGACTAGCGGGATCCAAGAGACCCAGTACTTC. Protein: CASSLGTSGIQETQYF.

V usage is TRBV5-1 and J usage is TRBJ2-7, with 11 bases matching TRBD2. After removal of 1 base from V and 2 bases from J, the junction contained 8 bases not matched to a gene. The germline V gene encodes CDR1 SGHRS and CDR2 YFSETQ. This CDR3 region has 17 residues. This chain's CDR3 is CASSLNPTSGVTYEQYF. The DNA of the CDR3 is TGCGCCAGCAGCTTGAATCCGACTAGCGGGGTTACCTACGAGCAGTACTTC.